The clone carrying this TCR beta chain was observed at least ten times. The sample originates from a study of T cells in Graves' hyperthyroidism and ophthalmopathy. RNA transcripts provided the source from which TCR beta CDR3 regions were amplified. The HTBI primer set was used in a first-round RT-PCR of the TCR CDR3. MiXCR was run by TCRdb on the multiplex PCR reads, yielding one entry per CDR3 protein. This sample has approximately 400,000 distinct CDR3 sequences, with around 16% found just once. The CDR3 is made up of 15 amino acids. The germline CDR1 and CDR2 sequences are SEHNR and FQNEAQ (reference sequence). V was clipped by 10 bases and J by 0 bases, with 16 bases between them.

Input material: blood. This sequence joins TRBV7-9 and TRBJ2-4, with D maybe TRBD2 (6 bases). This TCR came from a young woman with Graves' hyperthyroidism. In nucleotides, the CDR3 is TGTGCCATTGTGCGGGGTGGGGTAGCCAAAAACATTCAGTACTTC. It encodes CAIVRGGVAKNIQYF.